The rows below give T cell receptor beta chains drawn from one sample of a study of T cell changes during pregnancy in multiple sclerosis. Profiled with immunoSEQ multiplex PCR; TCRdb holds only in-frame clones, not every one. The sample records tens of thousands of clones, about nine tenths being singletons. Sample: CD8+ T cells from peripheral blood mononuclear cells, taken in the second trimester of pregnancy. All receptors come from a female donor with multiple sclerosis, enrolled in a pregnancy study. The CDR3 runs from the conserved cysteine through the conserved F or W. A D gene is named only where the DNA matches it firmly. Clone size appears in some rows only: once, few, many, or a class for an expanded clone.

TRBD2	TRBJ2-7	medium-sized	TRBV19	12	TGTGCCAGTAGTATAGGGACTAGCGAGCAGTACTTC	CASSIGTSEQYF
TRBD1	TRBJ2-7	NA	TRBV11-2	16	TGTGCCAGCAGCCAAACCCCCCAGGGGGCCTCCTACGAGCAGTACTTC	CASSQTPQGASYEQYF
NA	TRBJ2-3	NA	TRBV5-6	14	TGTGCCAGCACCCCAATCAGGGTCACAGATACGCAGTATTTT	CASTPIRVTDTQYF
TRBD1	TRBJ2-7	NA	TRBV23-1	18	TGCGCCAGCACCGTACCCGGGACAGGGGGATCGTTCACCTACGAGCAGTACTTC	CASTVPGTGGSFTYEQYF
NA	TRBJ2-5	NA	TRBV11-2	14	TGTGCCAGCAGCTTTTCAGGGGGGCAAGAGACCCAGTACTTC	CASSFSGGQETQYF
TRBD1	TRBJ1-5	NA	TRBV5-6	14	TGTGCCAGCAGCTCAGGACAGGGTGACCTAGCCCAGCATTTT	CASSSGQGDLAQHF
TRBD2	TRBJ2-7	large	TRBV4-2	15	TGTGCCAGCAGCCAAGGGACTAGCGGGAGTGACGAGCAGTACTTC	CASSQGTSGSDEQYF
TRBD2	TRBJ2-5	NA	TRBV7-9	12	TGTGCCAGCGGGGGGGTCCAAGAGACCCAGTACTTC	CASGGVQETQYF
NA	TRBJ1-1	NA	TRBV9	15	TGTGCCAGCAGCGTTTCACAGGCGGGGAATACTGAAGCTTTCTTT	CASSVSQAGNTEAFF
TRBD2	TRBJ2-3	NA	TRBV10-3	18	TGTGCCATCAGTGACACGGTAGGGGGGACTAGATCCACAGATACGCAGTATTTT	CAISDTVGGTRSTDTQYF
NA	TRBJ2-1	once	TRBV29-1	11	TGCAGCGTTGGTGAGGGCAATGAGCAGTTCTTC	CSVGEGNEQFF